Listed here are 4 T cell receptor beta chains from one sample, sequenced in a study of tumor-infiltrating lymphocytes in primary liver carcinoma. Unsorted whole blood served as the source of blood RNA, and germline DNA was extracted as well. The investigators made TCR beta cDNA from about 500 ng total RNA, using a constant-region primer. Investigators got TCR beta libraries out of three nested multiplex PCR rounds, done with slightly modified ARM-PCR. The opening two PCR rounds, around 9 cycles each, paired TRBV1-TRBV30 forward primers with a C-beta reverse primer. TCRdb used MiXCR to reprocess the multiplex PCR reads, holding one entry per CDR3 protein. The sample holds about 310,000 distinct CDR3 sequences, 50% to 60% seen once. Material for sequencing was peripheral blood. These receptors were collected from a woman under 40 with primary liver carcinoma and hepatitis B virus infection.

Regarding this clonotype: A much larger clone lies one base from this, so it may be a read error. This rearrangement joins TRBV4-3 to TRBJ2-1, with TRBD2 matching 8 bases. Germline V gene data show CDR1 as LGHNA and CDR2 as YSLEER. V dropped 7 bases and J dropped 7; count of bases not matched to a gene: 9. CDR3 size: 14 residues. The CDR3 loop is CASIHTPGGNEQFF. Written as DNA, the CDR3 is TGCGCCAGCATCCACACCCCGGGGGGGAATGAGCAGTTCTTC.

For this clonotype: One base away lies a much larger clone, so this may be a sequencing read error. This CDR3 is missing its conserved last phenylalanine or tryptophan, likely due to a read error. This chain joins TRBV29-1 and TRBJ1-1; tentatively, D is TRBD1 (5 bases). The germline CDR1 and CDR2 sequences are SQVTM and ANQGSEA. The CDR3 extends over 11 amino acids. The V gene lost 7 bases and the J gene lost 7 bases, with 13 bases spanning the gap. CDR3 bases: TGCAGCGCGGGGGGATTCGGTGAAGCTTTCTCT. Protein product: CSAGGFGEAFS.

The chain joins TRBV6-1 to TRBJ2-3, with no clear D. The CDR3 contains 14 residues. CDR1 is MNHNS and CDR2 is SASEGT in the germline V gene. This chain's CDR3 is CGRLLAEYTDTQYF. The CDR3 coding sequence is TGTGGCAGGCTCCTGGCTGAGTACACAGATACGCAGTATTTT.

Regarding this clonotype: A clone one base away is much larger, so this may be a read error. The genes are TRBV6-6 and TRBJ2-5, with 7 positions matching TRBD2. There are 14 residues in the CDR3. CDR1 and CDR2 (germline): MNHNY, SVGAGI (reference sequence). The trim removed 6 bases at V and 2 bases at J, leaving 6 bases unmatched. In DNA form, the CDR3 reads TGTGCCAGCAGGGAAGTGGGAGGGCAAGAGACCCAGTACTTC. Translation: CASREVGGQETQYF.